This T cell receptor beta chain was captured in a study of shared clonotypes between healthy human individuals (dated by TCRdb to about 2020). In terms of the full investigation: A few men and two women, aged 18 to 49 years, made up the cohort. For each donor, CD4 naive and CD4 memory were each run on three plates, CD8 naive on two plates, and CD8 memory on one plate. Blood TCR repertoires of roughly 5 healthy adults were deeply sequenced to estimate repertoire size and the extent of clonotype sharing between individuals. Different laboratories and diverse techniques were used to prepare libraries and sequence TCR repertoires, to increase sequencing depth and limit assay-specific biases. Leukapheresis yielded between about 0.85 and 10 billion PBMCs per donor.

As to this clone: The antigen it binds to is not known. The input lacks base qualities; no much larger clone sits a single base away.

Using the deep immunoSEQ assay, multiplex PCR amplified TCR CDR3 regions from genomic DNA. Extracted genomic DNA from each cell subset was distributed evenly across all wells of several immunoSEQ 96-well plates, and each plate was treated as a replicate. For sorted subsets, each replicate PCR was loaded with about 200 ng genomic DNA, equivalent to roughly 30,000 T cell genomes. Purified libraries were measured with a Qubit 3.0 fluorometer, size-checked on a Bioanalyzer 2100, and measured again with the KAPA Library Quantification kit. Every immunoSEQ 96-well plate was sequenced on a separate single-read 150-cycle Illumina NextSeq 550 flow cell. The published analysis was carried out like this. Because the immunoSEQ output included only junctional sequences and no quality scores, the filtering could not be the same as the filtering used for full-length reads. Sequences were annotated with PyIR, a Python wrapper for IgBLAST v1.9, using IMGT germline references to assign V/J genes and CDR3. Any read was removed if the V/J assignment was weak (E-value above 1e-6), the CDR3 was missing, or the read contained stop codons, out-of-frame junctions, or ambiguous translated residues. V3J clonotypes were defined as sequences sharing the same inferred V gene, J gene, and CDR3 amino acid sequence. The percentage overlap between two repertoires was calculated by dividing the number of shared unique clonotypes by the size of the smaller repertoire. Repertoire richness was assessed with RTK rarefaction, the Chao1 estimator, and Recon v2.1 estimates of unobserved clonotypes. Generation probabilities for all TCRbeta clonotypes obtained by the gDNA method from four donors were computed using OLGA. TCRdb mirrors the immuneACCESS table, restricted to in-frame sequences. Some clones are absent from its copies; in checked studies, under half trace to an unresolved V gene, and the reason for the others is unknown. V, J and clone size are taken as reported in that table, and D and trimming were inferred from the DNA itself. The sample includes more than 550,000 clones, with around 90% observed a single time. The top ten hold 20% to 25% of the sample.

CD8 naive samples were obtained by positive selection for CCR7 among CD45RO-negative cells, yielding a CD45RA+CCR7+ population from which TemRA cells were excluded. The donors were healthy, HIV-negative adults with no recently reported acute infections or vaccinations. Only Caucasian adults living in Nashville, Tennessee, USA were represented among the donors. After blood collection by leukapheresis, PBMCs were isolated using Ficoll-Histopaque density gradient centrifugation and then cryopreserved in the vapor phase of liquid nitrogen. Analytical flow cytometry was used to check the purity and quantity of each magnetically sorted T cell population. Each sorted fraction had its genomic DNA isolated and then quantified by UV absorbance on a Nanodrop 2000c. Per the germline V gene, MDHEN is the CDR1 and SYDVKM is the CDR2. V drops 3 bases and J drops 0 bases, leaving 18 bases in between. Taken from cysteine to phenylalanine, the CDR3 has 18 residues. The DNA shown is the 54-base CDR3, in frame from base 1.

Summary of the overall study and its limitations: Because the study included a small number of donors, the genetic and exposure-history diversity represented was limited. Based on pairwise subsampling, the degree of clonotype sharing among donors was expected to be affected by sequencing depth. Only blood was sampled, and tissue TCR repertoires likely differ from those in blood. Incomplete sequencing was indicated by rarefaction of sorted-subset datasets, despite the large sequencing depth. Compared with non-shared clonotypes, clonotypes shared by all four sorted-subset donors had higher generation probabilities. Naive subsets generally had larger estimated clonotype richness than memory subsets. Sharing across several donors was observed for 5% to 6.5% of naive CD4, 3.5% of naive CD8, 2% to 2.5% of memory CD4, and about 0.39% of memory CD8 clonotypes.

The V gene is TRBV28 and the J gene is TRBJ2-1; the D gene is perhaps TRBD1, on 6 matching bases. The source of this sequence is a man aged 25 to 40 in good health. Sequenced: naive CD8+ T cells sorted from blood. The label giving this sample's cell subset or site can be read as: CD45RA+CCR7+. Here is the DNA: TGTGCCAGCAGTTTGGGCCGGACAGAAAAAATCTCCTACAATGAGCAGTTCTTC. It translates as CASSLGRTEKISYNEQFF. With all but the CDR3 taken from the reference TRBV28 and TRBJ2-1 genes, the full variable domain is: DVKVTQSSRYLVKRTGEKVFLECVQDMDHENMFWYRQDPGLGLRLIYFSYDVKMKEKGDIPEGYSVSREKKERFSLILESASTNQTSMYLCASSLGRTEKISYNEQFFGPGTRLTVL.